This TCR beta chain is from a study of blood T cell repertoires in COVID-19. In the study overall: The United States, Italy and Spain supplied acute and convalescent COVID-19 samples. PBMCs, B-cell-depleted T cells, or T cells were the source of the cDNA or gDNA that made up the material.

There are a few counts of this clone. Original analysis: Cell counts per sample came from amplifying reference gene primers. Profiled with immunoSEQ multiplex PCR; TCRdb holds only in-frame clones, not every one. V, J and clone size were drawn from that table, and D and trimming were deduced from the DNA. The sample shows some 310,000 clones, roughly 91% of them seen only once. Trimming removed 2 bases at V and 8 bases at J, with 7 bases between. This CDR3 comprises 13 residues. CDR1 is SGHTA, CDR2 FQGNSA, per germline. The V and J genes are TRBV7-2 and TRBJ1-6, with unresolved D. Sequencing input: peripheral blood. The sequence came from a man aged 45-65 years with active or convalescent COVID-19. The CDR3 sequence is CASSLQEDSPLHF. The CDR3 region has the DNA TGTGCCAGCAGCTTACAGGAGGATTCACCCCTCCACTTT.